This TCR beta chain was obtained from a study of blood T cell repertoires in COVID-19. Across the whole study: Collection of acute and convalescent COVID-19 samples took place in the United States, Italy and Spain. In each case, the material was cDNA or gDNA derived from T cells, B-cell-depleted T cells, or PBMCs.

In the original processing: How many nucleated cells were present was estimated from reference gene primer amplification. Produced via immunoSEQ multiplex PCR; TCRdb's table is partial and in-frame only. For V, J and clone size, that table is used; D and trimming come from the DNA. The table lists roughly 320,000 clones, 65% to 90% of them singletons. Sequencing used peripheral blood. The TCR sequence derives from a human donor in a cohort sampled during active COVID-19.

The CDR3 DNA is TGTGCCAGCAGTGACGAATATCGAGGTAGTCAGCCCCAGCATTTT. It is translated as CASSDEYRGSQPQHF. This sequence joins TRBV6-1 and TRBJ1-5, with D unresolved. Germline V gene data show CDR1 as MNHNS and CDR2 as SASEGT. The CDR3 is 15 amino acids. The V gene lost 3 bases and the J gene lost 6 bases, with 15 bases spanning the gap.